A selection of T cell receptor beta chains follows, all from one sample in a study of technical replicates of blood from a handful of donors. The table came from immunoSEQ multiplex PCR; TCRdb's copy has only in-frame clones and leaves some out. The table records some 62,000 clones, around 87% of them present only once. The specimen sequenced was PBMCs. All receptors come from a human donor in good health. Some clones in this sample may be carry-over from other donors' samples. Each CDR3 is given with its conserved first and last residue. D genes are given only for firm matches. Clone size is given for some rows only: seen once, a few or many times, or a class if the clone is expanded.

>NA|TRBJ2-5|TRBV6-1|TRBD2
TGTGCCAGCAGTGCCCGGACTAGCGGGGGCGGAGAGACCCAGTACTTC
CASSARTSGGGETQYF
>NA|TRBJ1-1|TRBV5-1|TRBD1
TGCGCCAGCAGCTTACAGGACAGGGGTGTTAATACTGAAGCTTTCTTT
CASSLQDRGVNTEAFF
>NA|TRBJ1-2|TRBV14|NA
TGTGCCAGCAGCCCCCTCTTCACCCGTCGGGGGATTGGTTATGGCTACACCTTC
CASSPLFTRRGIGYGYTF
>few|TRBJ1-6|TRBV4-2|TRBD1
TGTGCCAGCAGCCAAGGCCCGCCTGGGACAGGGCTAAGTGGGTCACCCCTCCACTTT
CASSQGPPGTGLSGSPLHF
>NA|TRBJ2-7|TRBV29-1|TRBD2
TGCAGCGGAAGAGCGGGAGAGAACTACGAGCAGTACTTC
CSGRAGENYEQYF
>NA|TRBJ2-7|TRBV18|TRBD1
TGTGCCAGCTCAGCGTCGACAGGGCAATTCTACGAGCAGTACTTC
CASSASTGQFYEQYF
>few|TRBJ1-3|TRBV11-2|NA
TGTGCCAGCAGCTCGGGGTGGGGCTCTGGAAACACCATATATTTT
CASSSGWGSGNTIYF
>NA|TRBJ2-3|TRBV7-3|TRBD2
TGTGCCAGCAGCATGGGGAGGTGGACTAGCGGGGGGGAAGGCACAGATACGCAGTATTTT
CASSMGRWTSGGEGTDTQYF
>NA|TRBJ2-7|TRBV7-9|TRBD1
TGTGCCAGCAGCTTAAGGACAGGGGGCTACGAGCAGTACTTC
CASSLRTGGYEQYF
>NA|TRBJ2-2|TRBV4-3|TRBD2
TGCACCCGGCGGGGGAGGTACACCGGGGAGCTGTTTTTT
CTRRGRYTGELFF
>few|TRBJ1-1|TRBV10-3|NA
TGTGCCATCAGGGAGTTCAATCAGGGTGAAGCTTTCTTT
CAIREFNQGEAFF
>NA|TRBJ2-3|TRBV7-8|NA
TGTGCCAGCAGCTTAAACTCTGGGAGCAGGGGAGCAGATACGCAGTATTTT
CASSLNSGSRGADTQYF